Sequencing of this TCR beta chain was carried out in a study of T cells after yellow fever vaccination. Study-wide points: Weaker overall was a secondary response that nonetheless peaked faster, on day 5 versus 15. Abundant clonotypes (contaminants from the bulk population) could be present in FACS-sorted repertoires. A large majority of primary-vaccination clones showed up again after the booster (under 98% CD4, 88% CD8).

V dropped 3 bases and J dropped 2; count of bases not matched to a gene: 5. The CDR3 has 15 amino acids. CDR1 and CDR2 (germline): MGHRA, YSYEKL. Comments on this clonotype: Its antigen is unknown.

A single record per CDR3 protein comes from TCRdb applying MiXCR to the 5' RACE reads. The table lists 150,000 to 200,000 distinct CDR3 sequences, about a tenth of them singletons. The TCR sequence derives from a man between 18 and 35 years old who received the YFV17D yellow fever vaccine. Here the sequenced sample was CD8+ T cells sorted from PBMCs, taken 45 days after the yellow fever booster vaccination. This chain joins TRBV4-1 and TRBJ2-3; 7 bases map to TRBD2. CDR3 loop: CASSHSLAATDTQYF. CDR3 DNA: TGCGCCAGCAGCCATTCGCTAGCGGCCACAGATACGCAGTATTTT.